These T cell receptor beta chains were read from a single sample in a study of T cell repertoires in Merkel cell carcinoma. Assay used: immunoSEQ multiplex PCR; TCRdb lists only in-frame clones, some missing. The table lists about 14,000 clones, about four fifths of them singletons. Specimen: tumor tissue. All receptors come from an adult with Merkel cell carcinoma. The CDR3 runs from the conserved cysteine through the conserved F or W. A D gene is named only where the DNA matches it firmly. Expanded clones are given a class, and other clones once, few, many or no size at all.

TRBJ2-3 | few | TRBD1 | TRBV14 | TGTGCCAGCAGCCCGGGGGACAGGTACACAGATACGCAGTATTTT | CASSPGDRYTDTQYF
TRBJ1-1 | . | TRBD1 | TRBV7-2 | TGTGCCAGCAGCCGCAAGGGGGCCTCAGCTTTCTTT | CASSRKGASAFF
TRBJ1-2 | once | . | TRBV4-1 | TGCGCCAGCAGCCAAGATGGAAGTTATGGCTACACCTTC | CASSQDGSYGYTF
TRBJ1-1 | . | . | TRBV29-1 | TGCAGCGTTGGGGGGGCTAGGGAGGCTTTCTTT | CSVGGAREAFF
TRBJ1-5 | . | TRBD1 | TRBV6-6 | TGTGCCAGCACCCCCTTGGGACAGAGTTATCAGCCCCAGCATTTT | CASTPLGQSYQPQHF
TRBJ1-2 | . | TRBD1 | TRBV19 | TGTGCCAGTAGTTCCGGACAGGCGACTAACTATGGCTACACCTTC | CASSSGQATNYGYTF
TRBJ1-5 | . | . | TRBV5-8 | TGTGCGAGCGGGGGTAGCAATCAGCCCCAGCATTTT | CASGGSNQPQHF
TRBJ2-5 | . | . | TRBV6-6 | TGTGCCAGCAGCGTGGGGGCGGAGACCCAGTACTTC | CASSVGAETQYF
TRBJ2-5 | . | . | TRBV3-1/TRBV3-2 | TGTGCCAGCAGCGAGAGGGAGACCCAGTACTTC | CASSERETQYF
TRBJ1-2 | . | . | TRBV3-1/TRBV3-2 | TGTGCCAGCGGGGGGTCGAACTATGGCTACACCTTC | CASGGSNYGYTF
TRBJ1-5 | few | . | TRBV19 | TGTGCCTCGGACGGAGCAAACAATCAGCCCCAGCATTTT | CASDGANNQPQHF
TRBJ2-2 | . | TRBD1 | TRBV10-2 | TGCGCCAGCAGTAGACAGGGCGACGGGGAGCTGTTTTTT | CASSRQGDGELFF
TRBJ2-7 | few | . | TRBV18 | TGTGCCAGCTCAGCGACAGTGGACGAGCAGTACTTC | CASSATVDEQYF
TRBJ2-5 | . | TRBD1 | TRBV24-1 | TGTGCCACCAGTGATGGGTCAGGGGGAAGGGAGACCCAGTACTTC | CATSDGSGGRETQYF
TRBJ1-3 | . | . | TRBV5-1 | TGCGCCAGCAGCCCGCAGGGGAGCGGAAACACCATATATTTT | CASSPQGSGNTIYF
TRBJ2-4 | few | TRBD1 | TRBV5-6 | TGTGCCAGCAGCTTTCGCCAGACAGGGGGACCCAAAAACATTCAGTACTTC | CASSFRQTGGPKNIQYF
TRBJ1-2 | . | . | TRBV7-2 | TGTGCCAGCAGCTTAGACGGCCTTGGAGGCTACACCTTC | CASSLDGLGGYTF
TRBJ2-3 | . | . | TRBV1 | TGCACCAGCGCCCCTAGAGGGAACGGCACAGATACGCAGTATTTT | CTSAPRGNGTDTQYF
TRBJ1-5 | . | . | TRBV6-5 | TGTGCCAGCAGCCCCAACAGGGACCAGCCCCAGCATTTT | CASSPNRDQPQHF
TRBJ2-3 | few | . | TRBV6-5 | TGTGCCAGCAGTTACGGGGCCGTCACAGATACGCAGTATTTT | CASSYGAVTDTQYF
TRBJ2-1 | . | TRBD2 | TRBV5-1 | TGCGCCAGCAGCTTGTTCTCTAGCGGGGGGCCCTACAATGAGCAGTTCTTC | CASSLFSSGGPYNEQFF
TRBJ2-5 | few | TRBD1 | TRBV9 | TGTGCCAGCAGCGTGGGACAGGGCAAGGGAGAGACCCAGTACTTC | CASSVGQGKGETQYF
TRBJ2-2 | . | . | TRBV7-2 | TGTGCCAGCAGCTTATCTCAGGGCACCGGGGAGCTGTTTTTT | CASSLSQGTGELFF
TRBJ2-2 | . | . | TRBV4-1 | TGCGCCAGCAGCCAAGGGAGCACCGGGGAGCTGTTTTTT | CASSQGSTGELFF
TRBJ1-4 | . | TRBD1 | TRBV5-5 | TGTGCCAGCAGCGGGCAGGGGGCTACCAGTGAAAAACTGTTTTTT | CASSGQGATSEKLFF
TRBJ1-5 | . | . | TRBV5-6 | TGTGCCAGCAGCTTGGGGGGGGGTTGGAATCAGCCCCAGCATTTT | CASSLGGGWNQPQHF
TRBJ1-4 | . | . | TRBV2 | TGTGCCAGCAGTGGGAAAGTTAATGAAAAACTGTTTTTT | CASSGKVNEKLFF
TRBJ2-7 | . | . | TRBV28 | TGTGCCAGCAGTCTTACAGGATCCTACGAGCAGTACTTC | CASSLTGSYEQYF
TRBJ2-5 | few | TRBD2 | TRBV9 | TGTGCCAGCAGCGTAGGGACTAGTTTTAACCAAGAGACCCAGTACTTC | CASSVGTSFNQETQYF
TRBJ2-1 | . | TRBD2 | TRBV19 | TGTGCCAGTAGTATCTCTAGCGGGAGGGCAAATGAGCAGTTCTTC | CASSISSGRANEQFF
TRBJ1-1 | . | . | TRBV19 | TGTGCCAGTAGTCAAGGATACAAAGGGACTGAAGCTTTCTTT | CASSQGYKGTEAFF
TRBJ2-1 | few | TRBD2 | TRBV7-9 | TGTGCCAGCAGCTTACTAGCGGGAGGGCCGAATGAGCAGTTCTTC | CASSLLAGGPNEQFF